This T cell receptor beta chain stems from a study of CD8 T cells in Susac syndrome. Across the study: The sequenced Susac syndrome patients comprised five or six with active disease and about eight in remission. Regarding the study as a whole: CD8+ clonal expansion in Susac was maximal in TEMRA cells and in active patients.

To note about this clonotype: The target antigen is unknown.

V lost 6 bases, J lost 0 bases, and 10 bases lay in between. This CDR3 contains 13 residues. Germline V gene data show CDR1 as SGDLS and CDR2 as YYNGEE. Reverse transcription of roughly 0.45 to 1 ug RNA was carried out with random hexamers. Via MiXCR, TCRdb re-called the immunoSEQ multiplex PCR reads, giving one row per CDR3 protein. The data contain about 150,000 distinct CDR3 sequences, around 95% of them seen just once; the ten biggest clones take up over 0.15%. The source of this sequence is a human donor with Susac syndrome. The J gene is TRBJ2-7, the V gene TRBV9; D is uncertain. Sequencing used CD8+ T cells from PBMCs. This CDR3 is CASTPSSSYEQYF. CDR3 in DNA: TGTGCCAGCACTCCTTCGAGCTCCTACGAGCAGTACTTC.